The clone carrying this T cell receptor (beta chain) has more than one count but fewer than ten. This entry comes from a study of Graves' ophthalmopathy and Graves' hyperthyroidism. Trimming removed 6 bases from V and 4 bases from J; junction bases left unmatched: 10. This CDR3 has 15 residues. TCR beta CDR3 amplification used RNA transcripts. Second-round multiplex PCR came after first-round RT-PCR with HTBI primers. TCRdb passed the multiplex PCR reads through MiXCR, listing each CDR3 protein once. The repertoire has hundreds of thousands of distinct CDR3 sequences, about 20% of them found once; the top ten carry around 6.9%.

The sample consisted of peripheral blood. This clonotype was obtained from a woman between 18 and 30 years old with stable Graves' hyperthyroidism. Some clones in this sample may be carry-over from other donors' samples. The chain carries TRBV12-3 or TRBV12-4 and TRBJ1-1; TRBD1 matches at 8 bases. The CDR3 nucleotides read TGTGCCAGCAGCTCTCGACAGGGGTCGGGCACTGAAGCTTTCTTT. Translating gives CASSSRQGSGTEAFF.